Listed below are T cell receptor beta chains from one sample, sequenced in a study of T cell repertoires in cytomegalovirus infection. These receptors lack a known antigen. TCRdb processed the reads anew with MiXCR; each CDR3 protein has one entry. The table records 450,000 to 650,000 distinct CDR3 sequences, 40% of them present only once. Here the sequenced sample was cultured PBMCs, taken from culture after CMV antigen stimulation. Receptors originate from a human donor in good health (CMV status not recorded). Some clones in this sample may be carry-over from other donors' samples. Both conserved end residues are part of each CDR3. A D gene is named only where the DNA matches it firmly. Some rows have no size entry. The others give once, few or many, or a class for an expanded clone.

TRBV28	TRBJ1-2	NA	13	NA	TGTGCCAGCAGTTTGTGGCAGGGCTATGGCTACACCTTC	CASSLWQGYGYTF
TRBV6-1	TRBJ1-2	TRBD1	15	NA	TGTGCCAGCAGTGCAGCAGGGGGCTTTGGCTATGGCTACACCTTC	CASSAAGGFGYGYTF
TRBV5-4	TRBJ2-1	NA	17	NA	TGTGCCAGCAGCCTCGGGACTTTCGCATCTTCTCAAACTGAGCAGTTCTTC	CASSLGTFASSQTEQFF
TRBV6-1	TRBJ2-7	TRBD1	13	NA	TGTGCCAGCAGTGGGGGACAGGGAGCAAAGCAGTACTTC	CASSGGQGAKQYF
TRBV6-1	TRBJ1-3	TRBD1	16	NA	TGTGCCAGCAGTGAAGGCGGGACAGTCTCTGGAAACACCATATATTTT	CASSEGGTVSGNTIYF
TRBV6-1	TRBJ1-1	NA	11	few	TGTGCCAGCAGTTTGAGATATGAAGCTTTCTTT	CASSLRYEAFF
TRBV7-8	TRBJ2-7	TRBD1	16	few	TGTGCCAGCAGCATAAATCGACAGGGTATCCGCGACGAGCAGTACTTC	CASSINRQGIRDEQYF
TRBV7-9	TRBJ2-1	NA	19	few	TGTGCCAGCAGCTTTAGCGTATATCCGGATCCAGGCCTATACAATGAGCAGTTCTTC	CASSFSVYPDPGLYNEQFF
TRBV4-3	TRBJ1-1	NA	14	few	TGCGCCAGCAGCTACTCGAGGTGGAACACTGAAGCTTTCTTT	CASSYSRWNTEAFF
TRBV12-3/TRBV12-4	TRBJ1-4	TRBD1	15	NA	TGTGCCAGCAGTTCCAAGACAGGGGAACTTGAAAAACTGTTTTTT	CASSSKTGELEKLFF